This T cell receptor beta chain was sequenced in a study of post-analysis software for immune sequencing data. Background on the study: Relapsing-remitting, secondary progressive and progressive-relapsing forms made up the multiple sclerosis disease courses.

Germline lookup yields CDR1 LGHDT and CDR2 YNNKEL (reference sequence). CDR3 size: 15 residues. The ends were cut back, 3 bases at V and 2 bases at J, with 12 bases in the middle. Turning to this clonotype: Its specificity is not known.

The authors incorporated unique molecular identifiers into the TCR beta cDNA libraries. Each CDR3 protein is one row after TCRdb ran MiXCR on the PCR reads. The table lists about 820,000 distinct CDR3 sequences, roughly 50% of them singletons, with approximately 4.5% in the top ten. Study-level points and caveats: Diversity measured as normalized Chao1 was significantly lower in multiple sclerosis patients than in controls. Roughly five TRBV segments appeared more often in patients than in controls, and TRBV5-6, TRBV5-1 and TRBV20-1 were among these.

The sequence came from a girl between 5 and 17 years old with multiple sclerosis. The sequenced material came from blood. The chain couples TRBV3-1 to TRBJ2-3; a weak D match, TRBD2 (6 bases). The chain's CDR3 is CASSQIMRDTDTQYF. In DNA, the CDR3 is TGTGCCAGCAGCCAGATCATGCGGGACACAGATACGCAGTATTTT.